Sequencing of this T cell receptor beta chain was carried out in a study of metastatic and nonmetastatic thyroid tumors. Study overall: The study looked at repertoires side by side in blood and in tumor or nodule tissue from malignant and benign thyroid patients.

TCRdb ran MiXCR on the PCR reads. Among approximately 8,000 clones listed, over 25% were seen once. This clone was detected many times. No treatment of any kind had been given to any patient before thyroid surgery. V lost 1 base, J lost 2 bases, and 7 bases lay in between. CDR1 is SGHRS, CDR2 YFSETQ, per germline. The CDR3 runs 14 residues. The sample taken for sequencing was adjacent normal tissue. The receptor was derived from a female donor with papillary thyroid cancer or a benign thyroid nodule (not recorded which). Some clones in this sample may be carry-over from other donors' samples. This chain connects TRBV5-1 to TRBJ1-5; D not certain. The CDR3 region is CASSLTGGNQPQHF. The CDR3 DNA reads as TGCGCCAGCAGCTTGACTGGGGGCAATCAGCCCCAGCATTTT.